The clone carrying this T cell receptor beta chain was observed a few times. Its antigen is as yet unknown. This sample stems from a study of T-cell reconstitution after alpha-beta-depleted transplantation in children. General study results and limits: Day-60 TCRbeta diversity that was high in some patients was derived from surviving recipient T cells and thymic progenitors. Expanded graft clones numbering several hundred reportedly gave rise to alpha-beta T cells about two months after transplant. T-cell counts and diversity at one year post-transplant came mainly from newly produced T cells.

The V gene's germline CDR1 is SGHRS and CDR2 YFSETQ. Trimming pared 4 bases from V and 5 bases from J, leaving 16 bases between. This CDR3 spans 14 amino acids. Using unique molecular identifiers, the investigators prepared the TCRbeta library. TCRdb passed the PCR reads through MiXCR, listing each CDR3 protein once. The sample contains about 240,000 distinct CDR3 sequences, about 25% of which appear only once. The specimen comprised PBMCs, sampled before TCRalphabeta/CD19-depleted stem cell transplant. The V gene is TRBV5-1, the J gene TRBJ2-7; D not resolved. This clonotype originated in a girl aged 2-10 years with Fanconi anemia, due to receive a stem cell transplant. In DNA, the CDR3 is TGCGCCAGCAGCCTCATATCTATACCCGACGAGCAGTACTTC. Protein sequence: CASSLISIPDEQYF.